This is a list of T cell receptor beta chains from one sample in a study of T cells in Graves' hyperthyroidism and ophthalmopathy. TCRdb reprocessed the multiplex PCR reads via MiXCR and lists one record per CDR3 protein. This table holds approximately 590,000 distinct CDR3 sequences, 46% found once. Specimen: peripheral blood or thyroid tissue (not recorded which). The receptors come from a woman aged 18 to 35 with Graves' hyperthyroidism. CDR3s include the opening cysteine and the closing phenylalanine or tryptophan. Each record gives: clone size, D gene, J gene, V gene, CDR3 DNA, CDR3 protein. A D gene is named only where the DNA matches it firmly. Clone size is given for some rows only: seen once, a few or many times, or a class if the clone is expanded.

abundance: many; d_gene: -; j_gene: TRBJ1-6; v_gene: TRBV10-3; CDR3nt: TGTGCCATCAGTGAGTCGGCGTCCAAAAATTCACCCCTCCACTTT; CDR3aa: CAISESASKNSPLHF
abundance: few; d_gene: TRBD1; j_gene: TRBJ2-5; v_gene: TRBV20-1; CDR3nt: TGCAGTGCATGGGCCCGGGACAGGGAAGGAGAGACCCAGTACTTC; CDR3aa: CSAWARDREGETQYF
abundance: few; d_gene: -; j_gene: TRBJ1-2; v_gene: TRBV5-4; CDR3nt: TGTGCCAGCAGCTTGGACGGGGGCGGATTCGGCTACACCTTC; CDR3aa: CASSLDGGGFGYTF
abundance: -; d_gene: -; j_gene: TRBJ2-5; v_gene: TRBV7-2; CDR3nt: TGTGCCAGCAGTTACTCGCGACAAGAGACCCAGTACTTC; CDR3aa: CASSYSRQETQYF
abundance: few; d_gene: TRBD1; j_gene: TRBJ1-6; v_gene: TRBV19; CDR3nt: TGTGCCAGTAGACAGGACAGGGGTAATTCACCCCTCCACTTT; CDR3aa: CASRQDRGNSPLHF
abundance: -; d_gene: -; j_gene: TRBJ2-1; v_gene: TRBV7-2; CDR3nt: TGTGCCAGCAGCTTACAGGGAGGCGACTACAATGAGCAGTTCTTC; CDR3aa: CASSLQGGDYNEQFF
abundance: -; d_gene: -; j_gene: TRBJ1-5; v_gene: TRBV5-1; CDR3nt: TGCGCCAGCAGCTTGTCAGGACGGGGCGGACAGCCCCAGCATTTT; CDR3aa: CASSLSGRGGQPQHF
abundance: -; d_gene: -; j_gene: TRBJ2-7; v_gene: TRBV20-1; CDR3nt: TGCAGTGCTAGAGATTCCTACGAGCAGTGCTTC; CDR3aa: CSARDSYEQCF
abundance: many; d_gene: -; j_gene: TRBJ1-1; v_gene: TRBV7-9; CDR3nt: TGTGCCAGCGATCGGGACCGTGGCACTGAAGCTTTCTTT; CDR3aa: CASDRDRGTEAFF
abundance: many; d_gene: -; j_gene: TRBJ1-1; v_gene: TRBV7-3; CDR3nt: TGTGCCAGCAGCCCCCAGAGGGAGGGGTTACCTTTCTTT; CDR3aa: CASSPQREGLPFF
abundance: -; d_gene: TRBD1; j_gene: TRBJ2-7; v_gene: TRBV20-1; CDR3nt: TGCAGTGCTACCTCCGGGACAGGGGGCTCCTACGAGCAGTACTTC; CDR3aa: CSATSGTGGSYEQYF
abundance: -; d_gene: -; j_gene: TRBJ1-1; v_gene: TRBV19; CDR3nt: TGTGCCAGTAGTATAGCCGGCAGAATGAACACTGAAGCTTTCTTT; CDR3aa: CASSIAGRMNTEAFF
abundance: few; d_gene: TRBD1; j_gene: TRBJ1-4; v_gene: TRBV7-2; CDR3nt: TGTGCCAGCAGCCAAGGAGGACAGGGCGTTGAAAAACTGTTTTTT; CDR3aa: CASSQGGQGVEKLFF
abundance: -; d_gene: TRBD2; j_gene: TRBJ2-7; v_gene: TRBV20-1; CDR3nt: TGCAGTGCTAACGTTGGCGGGAGCTCCTACGAGCAGTACTTC; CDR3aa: CSANVGGSSYEQYF
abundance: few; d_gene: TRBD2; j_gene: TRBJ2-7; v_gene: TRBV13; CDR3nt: TGTGCCAGCAGCCTAGGCGGGGGGGGATCCTACGAGCAGTACTTC; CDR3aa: CASSLGGGGSYEQYF
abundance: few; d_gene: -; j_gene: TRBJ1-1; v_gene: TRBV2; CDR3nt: TGTGCCACGTTTGGGGGGCTCACTGAAGCTTTCTTT; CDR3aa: CATFGGLTEAFF
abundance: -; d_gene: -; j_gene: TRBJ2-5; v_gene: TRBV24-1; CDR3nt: TGTGCCACCAGTGACCATCAGGGAGGGGGGGCACAAGAGACCCAGTACTTC; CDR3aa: CATSDHQGGGAQETQYF
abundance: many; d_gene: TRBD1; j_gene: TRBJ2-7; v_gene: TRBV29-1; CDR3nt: TGCAGCGTTGAAGATCGGTCGTGGGACAGAAAGGACTACGAGCAGTACTTC; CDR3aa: CSVEDRSWDRKDYEQYF
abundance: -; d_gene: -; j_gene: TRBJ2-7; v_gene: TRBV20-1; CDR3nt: TGCAGTGCTAGAGATCTAAGCGATTACTACGAGCAGTACTTC; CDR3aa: CSARDLSDYYEQYF
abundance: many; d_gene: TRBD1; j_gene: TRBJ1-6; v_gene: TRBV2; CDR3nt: TGTGCCAGCAAAACCGACAGGGCCGATTCACCCCTCCACTTT; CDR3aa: CASKTDRADSPLHF
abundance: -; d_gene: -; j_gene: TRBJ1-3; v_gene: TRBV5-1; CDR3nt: TGCGCCAGCAGCCCGACAACGACGGTCTCTGGAAACACCATATATTTT; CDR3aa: CASSPTTTVSGNTIYF
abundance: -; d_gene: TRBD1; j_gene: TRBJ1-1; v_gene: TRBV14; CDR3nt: TGTGCCAGCAGCCAAGGACAGGGAGAGGGTCTGAACACTGAAGCTTTCTTT; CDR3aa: CASSQGQGEGLNTEAFF
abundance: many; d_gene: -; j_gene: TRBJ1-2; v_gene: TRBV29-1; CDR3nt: TGCAGCGTTGCGAACGCCCTGTCCTATGGCTACACCTTC; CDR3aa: CSVANALSYGYTF
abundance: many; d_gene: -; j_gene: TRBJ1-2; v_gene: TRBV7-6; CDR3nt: TGTGCCAGCAGCCGGACAGATAACTATGGCTACACCTTC; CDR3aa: CASSRTDNYGYTF
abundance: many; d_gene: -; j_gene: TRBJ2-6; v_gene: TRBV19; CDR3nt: TGTGCCAGTAGCCAGGCGGGCTCTGGGGCCAACGTCCTGACTTTC; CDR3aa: CASSQAGSGANVLTF
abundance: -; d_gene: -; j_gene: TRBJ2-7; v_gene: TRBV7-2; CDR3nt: TGCGCCAGCAGCCAAGTCCCTAGCGTGCACGAGCAGTACTTC; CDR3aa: CASSQVPSVHEQYF
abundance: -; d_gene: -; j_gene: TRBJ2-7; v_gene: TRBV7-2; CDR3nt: TGTGCCAGCAGCTTATACGAGGAAGCCTACGAGCAGTACTTC; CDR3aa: CASSLYEEAYEQYF
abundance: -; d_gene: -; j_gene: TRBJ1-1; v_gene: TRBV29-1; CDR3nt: TGCAGCGCGGGACGGGGAATGAACACTGAAGCTTTCTTT; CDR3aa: CSAGRGMNTEAFF
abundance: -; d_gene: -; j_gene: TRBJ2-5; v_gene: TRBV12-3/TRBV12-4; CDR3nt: TGTGCCAGCAGTGAGACAAACCAAGAGACCCAGTACTTC; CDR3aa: CASSETNQETQYF
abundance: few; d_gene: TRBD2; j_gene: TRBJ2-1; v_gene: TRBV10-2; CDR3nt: TGCGCCAGCAGAGACGGGGAGGGTTACAATGAGCAGTTCTTC; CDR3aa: CASRDGEGYNEQFF
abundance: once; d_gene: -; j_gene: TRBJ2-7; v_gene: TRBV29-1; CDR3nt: -; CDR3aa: CSVEARDRTNGYTFEQYF
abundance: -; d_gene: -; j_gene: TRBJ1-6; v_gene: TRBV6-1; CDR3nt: TGTGCCAGCAGGAAGGACATAACTAATTCACCCCTCCACTTT; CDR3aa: CASRKDITNSPLHF
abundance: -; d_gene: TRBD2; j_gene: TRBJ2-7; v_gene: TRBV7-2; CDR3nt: TGTGCCAGCAGCGCCGGGGGGGGGAGCTCCTACGAGCAGTACTTC; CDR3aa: CASSAGGGSSYEQYF
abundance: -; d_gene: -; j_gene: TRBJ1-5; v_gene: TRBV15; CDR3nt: TGTGCCACCAGCAGAGAAGTAGGGCCTCAGCCCCAGCATTTT; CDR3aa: CATSREVGPQPQHF
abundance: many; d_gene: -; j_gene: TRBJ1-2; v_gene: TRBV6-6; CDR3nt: TGTGCCAGCAGTTACGAGGTTGGCTACACCTTC; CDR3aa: CASSYEVGYTF
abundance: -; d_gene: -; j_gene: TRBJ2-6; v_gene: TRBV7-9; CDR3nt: TGTGCCAGCAGCTTATGGGCATATTATTCTGGGGCCAACGTCCTGACTTTC; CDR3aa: CASSLWAYYSGANVLTF
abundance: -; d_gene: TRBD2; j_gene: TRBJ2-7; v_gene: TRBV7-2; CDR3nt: TGTGCCAGTAGTCCCCTAGCGGGAGGGCTCGGTTACGAGCAGTACTTC; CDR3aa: CASSPLAGGLGYEQYF
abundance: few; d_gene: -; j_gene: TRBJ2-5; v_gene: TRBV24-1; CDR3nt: TGTGCCACCGGTGGGGGCCCACAAGAGACCCAGTACTTC; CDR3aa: CATGGGPQETQYF
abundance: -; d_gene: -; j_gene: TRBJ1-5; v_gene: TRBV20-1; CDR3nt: TGCAGTTACTCATGGGGCCAGCCCCAGCATTTT; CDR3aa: CSYSWGQPQHF
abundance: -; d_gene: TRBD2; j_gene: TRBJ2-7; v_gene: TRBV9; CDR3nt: TGTGCCAGCAGCCCCAGCCGGCTAGCGGGAACCTACGAGCAGTACTTC; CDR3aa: CASSPSRLAGTYEQYF
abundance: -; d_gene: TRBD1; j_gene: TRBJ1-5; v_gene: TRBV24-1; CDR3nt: TGTGCCACCGTGGGACAGGGGGGAAGCCAGCCCCAGCATTTT; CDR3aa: CATVGQGGSQPQHF
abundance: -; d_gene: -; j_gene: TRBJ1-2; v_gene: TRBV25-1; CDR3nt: TGTGCCAGCTTAGCGCAGGTTTTCTATGGCTACACCTTC; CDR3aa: CASLAQVFYGYTF
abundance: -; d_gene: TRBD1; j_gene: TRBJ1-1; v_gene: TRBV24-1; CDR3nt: TGTGCCACCAGTGAGCGGGGACAGGGGGCTGAAGCTTTCTTT; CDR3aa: CATSERGQGAEAFF
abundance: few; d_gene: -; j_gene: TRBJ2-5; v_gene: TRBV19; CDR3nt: TGTGCCAGCAGGAACCAGGGCTCAGAGACCCAGTACTTC; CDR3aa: CASRNQGSETQYF
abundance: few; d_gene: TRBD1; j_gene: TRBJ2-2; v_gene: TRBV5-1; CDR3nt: TGCGCCAGCAGCTCTTCAGGGGGCCCCGGGGAGCTGTTTTTT; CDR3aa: CASSSSGGPGELFF
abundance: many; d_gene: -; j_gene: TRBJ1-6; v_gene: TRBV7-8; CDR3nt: TGTGCCAGCAGCTTAGTGGGGGACTCTCTCCACTTT; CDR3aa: CASSLVGDSLHF
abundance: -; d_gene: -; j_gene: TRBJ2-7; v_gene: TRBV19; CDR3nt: TGTGCCAGTAGTATGTCGGGTTTTTCCTACGAGCAGTACTTC; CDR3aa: CASSMSGFSYEQYF
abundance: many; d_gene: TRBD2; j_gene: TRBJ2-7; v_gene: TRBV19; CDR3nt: TGTGCCAGTAGTAGCAATCTAGCGGGAGGAGGTGCGGAGTACTTC; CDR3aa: CASSSNLAGGGAEYF
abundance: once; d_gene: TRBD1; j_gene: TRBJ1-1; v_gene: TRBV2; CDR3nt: TGTGCCAGCAGTACTAAACAACCGGGACAGGGAAAGAACACTGAAGCTTTCTTT; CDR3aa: CASSTKQPGQGKNTEAFF
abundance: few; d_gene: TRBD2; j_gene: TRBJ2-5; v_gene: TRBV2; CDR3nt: TGTGCCAGCAGTCTAAGCGGGGGGTACCAAGAGACCCAGTACTTC; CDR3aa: CASSLSGGYQETQYF
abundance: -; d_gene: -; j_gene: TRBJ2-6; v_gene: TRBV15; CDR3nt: TGTGCCACCAGCAGAGATAATTTGTTGGGGACTGAGGCCAACGTCCTGACTTTC; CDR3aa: CATSRDNLLGTEANVLTF
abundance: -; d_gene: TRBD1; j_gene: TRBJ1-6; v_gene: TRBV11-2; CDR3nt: TGTGCCAGCAGCTTCCTCCCGGGACAGGGGGACTCACCCCTCCACTTT; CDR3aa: CASSFLPGQGDSPLHF
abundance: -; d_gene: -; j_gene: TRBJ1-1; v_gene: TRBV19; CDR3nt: TGTGCCAGTAGGGCCTTAATGTACGGCACTGAAGCTTTCTTT; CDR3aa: CASRALMYGTEAFF